This passage covers 6 T cell receptor beta chains from one sample sequenced in a study of metastatic and nonmetastatic thyroid tumors. Each patient came to thyroid surgery without any prior treatment (of any kind). TCRdb re-called clones from the PCR reads using MiXCR. The sample records 20,000 to 25,000 clones, around 19% being singletons. The specimen was blood. The receptors shown here come from a female donor with papillary thyroid cancer or a benign thyroid nodule (not recorded which). Some clones in this sample may be carry-over from other donors' samples.

In this sample, this clone turned up once. Germline and junction disagree at one end, which may indicate a read error. The V call is TRBV20-1, the J call TRBJ1-2; 10 nucleotides agree with TRBD1. The CDR3 has 14 amino acids. Germline V gives CDR1 DFQATT, CDR2 SNEGSKA (reference sequence). CDR3 coding DNA: TGCAGTGCTCATGGACAGGGGGGTTTGAAAGGCTACAACTTC. Protein sequence: CSAHGQGGLKGYNF.

In its sample, this clone was seen many times. A much larger clone differs by one base, so this may be a read error. The same CDR3 also results from other DNA sequences found in this sample. The rearrangement links TRBV7-9 to TRBJ2-2, with no clear D. Germline loops: CDR1 SEHNR, CDR2 FQNEAQ (reference sequence). This CDR3 region has 12 residues. Trimming pared 1 base from V and 3 bases from J, leaving 0 bases between. This CDR3 reads CASSLDTGELFF. CDR3 DNA sequence: TGTGCCAGCAGCTTAGACACCGGGGAGCTGTTTTTT.

This clone was seen only a few times. The rearrangement joins TRBV24-1 to TRBJ2-6; no reliable D call. Germline V lookup: CDR1 KGHDR, CDR2 SFDVKD. The CDR3 has 15 amino acids. V lost 5 bases, J lost 1 base, and 8 bases lay in between. The CDR3 protein is CATSATSSGANVLTF. The CDR3 DNA follows: TGTGCCACCAGTGCGACTTCTTCTGGGGCCAACGTCCTGACTTTC.

This clone appeared many times. V usage is TRBV4-2 and J usage is TRBJ2-2; maybe TRBD2 (5 bases). Germline V gene sequence: CDR1 LGHNA, CDR2 YNFKEQ. There are 13 residues in the CDR3. V was trimmed by 1 base and J by 9 bases, leaving 9 bases between them. The CDR3 reads CASSQGLAWELFF. CDR3 DNA sequence: TGTGCCAGCAGCCAAGGGTTAGCGTGGGAGCTGTTTTTT.

Ten or more counts support this clone. The rearrangement uses TRBV30 and TRBJ2-3, with TRBD1 identical over 7 bases. The CDR3 is 13 residues long. The J segment lost 3 bases and the V segment lost 5 bases, leaving 5 bases of the junction unmatched. The germline gives CDR1 GTSNPN, CDR2 SVGIG (reference sequence). CDR3 DNA: TGTGCCTGGCGACAGGGTATTACAGATACGCAGTATTTT. Its protein product is CAWRQGITDTQYF.

The chain uses TRBV20-1 and TRBJ1-1; no firm D call. This CDR3 region has 13 residues. Germline-derived CDR1 and CDR2 are DFQATT and SNEGSKA (reference sequence). V was shortened by 8 bases and J by 1 base, with 14 bases between the two germline ends. CDR3 sequence (DNA): TGCAGTTCTGTCCGGACGGGGAACACTGAAGCTTTCTTT. The encoded protein is CSSVRTGNTEAFF.